These 30 T cell receptor beta chains were all obtained from the same sample, sequenced in a study of T cell responses to AZD1222 COVID-19 vaccine. The protocol was immunoSEQ multiplex PCR, while the TCRdb copy is restricted to in-frame clones and leaves out a portion. The table records more than 75,000 clones, 90% of them present only once. This specimen consisted of peripheral blood, obtained 28 days after the second AZD1222 dose. The receptors derive from an adult who received the AZD1222 COVID-19 vaccine.

This clone was found a few times. The CDR3 sequence: CASSQAGGGNSPLHF. The CDR3 DNA sequence: TGTGCCAGCTCACAGGCAGGGGGTGGAAATTCACCCCTCCACTTT. The rearrangement joins TRBV18 to TRBJ1-6; TRBD1 matches 7 bases. Trimming took 4 bases from V and 7 from J; bases not matched to a gene: 7. The CDR3 loop spans 15 amino acids. Per the germline V gene, CDR1 is KGHSH and CDR2 is LQKENI.

V usage is TRBV7-9 and J usage is TRBJ1-1; no reliable D call. Trimming took off 1 base at V and 7 bases at J, with 10 bases between the two ends. The V gene's germline CDR1 is SEHNR and CDR2 FQNEAQ (reference sequence). This CDR3 comprises 13 residues. CDR3 sequence (DNA): TGTGCCAGCAGCTTAGTTGGTCCTTATGAAGCTTTCTTT. Translation: CASSLVGPYEAFF.

The chain couples TRBV27 to TRBJ1-3; D is uncertain. The CDR3 totals 16 residues. CDR1 MNHEY and CDR2 SMNVEV come from the germline V gene (reference sequence). Trimming removed 2 bases at V and 4 bases at J, with 15 bases between. CDR3: CASSLRRPVGGNTIYF. CDR3 sequence (DNA): TGTGCCAGCAGTTTACGTCGGCCGGTGGGGGGAAACACCATATATTTT.

V usage is TRBV5-4 and J usage is TRBJ2-5; no clear D gene. The CDR3 consists of 14 residues. The germline CDR1 and CDR2 sequences are SGHNT and YYREEE (reference sequence). The V gene lost 1 base and the J gene lost 2 bases, with 9 bases spanning the gap. The CDR3 loop reads CASSLIGIQETQYF. The CDR3 nucleotides read TGTGCCAGCAGCTTGATAGGGATTCAAGAGACCCAGTACTTC.

The DNA for the CDR3 is TGTGCCAGCAGTTCATCTCGGACAGTTTTGAGGGGCTACACCTTC. This codes for CASSSSRTVLRGYTF. The chain has TRBV28 and TRBJ1-2, with a tentative D call TRBD1 (6 bases). The germline V gene has CDR1 MDHEN and CDR2 SYDVKM. V lost 4 bases, J lost 8 bases, and 20 bases lay in between. The CDR3 has 15 amino acids.

V is TRBV19 and J is TRBJ1-5; D is uncertain. Trimming shortened V by 5 bases and J by 5 bases, and 19 bases separated the two germline ends. CDR1 LNHDA and CDR2 SQIVND come from the germline V gene (reference sequence). The CDR3 sequence is 16 residues long. CDR3 DNA sequence: TGTGCCAGTAGTTCCACCCCGAAAGGTATTGATCAGCCCCAGCATTTT. Translating it yields CASSSTPKGIDQPQHF.

Only one count was recorded for this clone. The CDR3 bases are TGTGCCAGCAGCAGAGGAGACCGATATAATTCACCCCTCCACTTT. Translated: CASSRGDRYNSPLHF. J is TRBJ1-6 and V is TRBV5-5; D is unresolved. Trimming cost V 4 bases and J 4 bases, with 12 bases left between them. The CDR3 extends over 15 amino acids. Per the germline V gene, CDR1 is SGHKS and CDR2 is YYEKEE (reference sequence). Supplemented by reference TRBV5-5 and TRBJ1-6, the full variable domain reads DAGVTQSPTHLIKTRGQQVTLRCSPISGHKSVSWYQQVLGQGPQFIFQYYEKEERGRGNFPDRFSARQFPNYSSELNVNALLLGDSALYLCASSRGDRYNSPLHFGNGTRLTVT.

This chain links TRBV5-1 with TRBJ1-3; D is undetermined. With 0 bases removed from V and 4 bases from J, the gap between germline ends came to 14 bases. The CDR3 contains 16 residues. In germline, CDR1 is SGHRS, CDR2 YFSETQ. CDR3 in DNA: TGCGCCAGCAGCTTGGCCGGGGTCTCGTTGGGAAACACCATATATTTT. Translation: CASSLAGVSLGNTIYF. The whole variable domain, filled in from reference TRBV5-1 and TRBJ1-3, reads KAGVTQTPRYLIKTRGQQVTLSCSPISGHRSVSWYQQTPGQGLQFLFEYFSETQRNKGNFPGRFSGRQFSNSRSEMNVSTLELGDSALYLCASSLAGVSLGNTIYFGEGSWLTVV.

The rearrangement links TRBV28 to TRBJ1-5, with D tentatively TRBD1 (6 bases). The germline V gene has CDR1 MDHEN and CDR2 SYDVKM. This CDR3 is built from 15 residues. Trimming pared 3 bases from V and 4 bases from J, leaving 13 bases between. The CDR3 spells CASSLGTPGNQPQHF. The CDR3 nucleotides read TGTGCCAGCAGTTTGGGGACACCGGGGAATCAGCCCCAGCATTTT.

The V gene is TRBV28, the J gene TRBJ1-1; possibly TRBD1 for D (5 bases). Between the trimmed V and J ends, which lost 6 bases and 5 bases, there was a span of 16 bases. There are 14 residues in the CDR3. Germline V gene data show CDR1 as MDHEN and CDR2 as SYDVKM. The CDR3 nucleotides read TGTGCCAGCAGGCCGGGACCCCCGGGGACTGAAGCTTTCTTT. It yields the protein CASRPGPPGTEAFF.

The rearrangement links TRBV10-3 to TRBJ1-6, with D hard to call. The CDR3 has 12 amino acids. Germline-derived CDR1 and CDR2 are ENHRY and SYGVKD. With 3 bases removed from V and 12 bases from J, the gap between germline ends came to 9 bases. This CDR3 reads CAISDFTRPLHF. Here the CDR3 DNA reads TGTGCCATCAGTGATTTTACGAGACCCCTCCACTTT.

The rearrangement links TRBV10-3 to TRBJ1-4, with D perhaps matching TRBD1 (5 bases). Germline V gene sequence: CDR1 ENHRY, CDR2 SYGVKD. This CDR3 is built from 13 residues. Deletions cut 10 bases from V and 6 bases from J, with 15 bases between. This chain's CDR3 is CANDLGGDEKLFF. Here the CDR3 DNA reads TGTGCCAATGATCTCGGAGGGGATGAAAAACTGTTTTTT.

The chain combines TRBV2 with TRBJ1-5; TRBD1 is a possible D gene (6 bases). V was cut by 7 bases and J by 2 bases, with 18 bases left in between. CDR1 and CDR2 (germline): SNHLY, FYNNEI. The CDR3 is 16 residues long. The CDR3 DNA is TGTGCCAGCAATGCGGGGGGCATGTCGGGCAATCAGCCCCAGCATTTT. Translation: CASNAGGMSGNQPQHF.

This chain uses TRBV18 with TRBJ1-1; no definite D call. From germline, CDR1 is KGHSH and CDR2 LQKENI. There are 15 residues in the CDR3. Trimming shortened V by 3 bases and J by 0 bases, and 11 bases separated the two germline ends. The chain's CDR3 is CASSPLQYLNTEAFF. In DNA, the CDR3 is TGTGCCAGCTCACCCCTACAGTATTTGAACACTGAAGCTTTCTTT. The full variable domain, in which reference TRBV18 and TRBJ1-1 provide the parts outside the CDR3, is NAGVMQNPRHLVRRRGQEARLRCSPMKGHSHVYWYRQLPEEGLKFMVYLQKENIIDESGMPKERFSAEFPKEGPSILRIQQVVRGDSAAYFCASSPLQYLNTEAFFGQGTRLTVV.

The V call is TRBV7-9, the J call TRBJ1-5, with D maybe TRBD1 (6 bases). V was shortened by 2 bases and J by 0 bases, with 17 bases between the two germline ends. Germline V gene lookup returns CDR1 SEHNR and CDR2 FQNEAQ (reference sequence). The CDR3 covers 18 residues. The CDR3, as DNA: TGTGCCAGCAGCTTAATCCTAGCGGACAGACATAGCAATCAGCCCCAGCATTTT. Protein sequence: CASSLILADRHSNQPQHF.

The V and J genes are TRBV5-1 and TRBJ2-1, with 13 positions matching TRBD2. The CDR3 length is 18 residues. The germline CDR1 and CDR2 sequences are SGHRS and YFSETQ. Germline trimming cut 4 bases from V and 0 bases from J; bases unmatched to any gene: 7. In nucleotides, the CDR3 is TGCGCCAGCAGCCCGGGACTAGCGGGGTACTTCTCCTACAATGAGCAGTTCTTC. Amino acids: CASSPGLAGYFSYNEQFF.

The V and J genes are TRBV28 and TRBJ1-2, with a tentative D call TRBD1 (5 bases). Germline loops: CDR1 MDHEN, CDR2 SYDVKM. The CDR3 has 15 residues. Trimming cost V 4 bases and J 7 bases, with 19 bases left between them. The CDR3 reads CASSSLGAGVSGYTF. CDR3 nucleotides: TGTGCCAGCAGTTCCCTTGGGGCGGGTGTCTCTGGCTACACCTTC.

The rearrangement uses TRBV15 and TRBJ1-1; D might be TRBD1 (6 bases). The ends were cut back, 0 bases at V and 10 bases at J, with 15 bases in the middle. CDR1 and CDR2 from the germline V gene are LNHNV and YYDKDF (reference sequence). CDR3 length: 14 residues. This CDR3 reads CATSREEDRGGAFF. In DNA, the CDR3 is TGTGCCACCAGCAGAGAGGAGGACAGAGGAGGAGCTTTCTTT.

The chain is built from TRBV28 and TRBJ1-3, with 7 bases that match TRBD1. Germline lookup yields CDR1 MDHEN and CDR2 SYDVKM. CDR3 length equals 16 residues. V gave up 2 bases and J gave up 1 base; unmatched junction bases: 5. Written as DNA, the CDR3 is TGTGCCAGCAGTTTAGGCTTACAGGGGTCTGGAAACACCATATATTTT. This gives the protein CASSLGLQGSGNTIYF.

The chain joins TRBV3-1 (or the pseudogene TRBV3-2) to TRBJ2-1; 9 bases agree with TRBD2. V trimming: 8 bases; J trimming: 5 bases; junction bases outside the gene matches: 7. The CDR3 is made up of 14 amino acids. Germline lookup yields CDR1 LGHDT and CDR2 YNNKEL (reference sequence). In DNA, the CDR3 is TGTGCCAGCCTGGGGACTAGCTCGAACAATGAGCAGTTCTTC. Protein product: CASLGTSSNNEQFF.

The V gene is TRBV29-1, the J gene TRBJ2-2; 10 bases map to TRBD2. CDR1 and CDR2 from the germline V gene are SQVTM and ANQGSEA. V shed 6 bases and J 7 bases; nucleotides not matched to a gene: 11. This CDR3 contains 15 residues. CDR3 protein: CSVKSLAGDIGELFF. In DNA, the CDR3 is TGCAGCGTGAAAAGCCTAGCGGGGGATATCGGGGAGCTGTTTTTT.

The V and J genes are TRBV5-6 and TRBJ1-2, with TRBD1 as a possible D gene (5 bases). CDR3 length: 14 amino acids. V was cut by 4 bases and J by 4 bases, with 14 bases left in between. CDR1 and CDR2 (germline): SGHDT, YYEEEE. The CDR3 region has the DNA TGTGCCAGCAGCCCCCAGGGATTTAGCTATGGCTACACCTTC. Translating gives CASSPQGFSYGYTF. Full variable domain (missing parts from reference TRBV5-6 and TRBJ1-2): DAGVTQSPTHLIKTRGQQVTLRCSPKSGHDTVSWYQQALGQGPQFIFQYYEEEERQRGNFPDRFSGHQFPNYSSELNVNALLLGDSALYLCASSPQGFSYGYTFGSGTRLTVV.

On this clone itself: The junction departs from the called germline gene at one end, perhaps through a read error. The rearrangement uses TRBV5-1 and TRBJ1-1; D not certain. Germline V CDR1 and CDR2: SGHRS, YFSETQ. This CDR3 is 13 amino acids long. In DNA, the CDR3 is TGCGCCAGCAGCTCACGGGTGAATACTGAAGCTTTCTTT. Its protein product is CASSSRVNTEAFF.

The chain is built from TRBV6-1 and TRBJ1-1; the D gene is possibly TRBD1 (5 bases). Germline V CDR1 and CDR2: MNHNS, SASEGT. CDR3 length: 18 residues. The V gene lost 2 bases and the J gene lost 2 bases, with 21 bases spanning the gap. The CDR3 protein is CASSELIFGEGRNTEAFF. The CDR3 DNA follows: TGTGCCAGCAGTGAATTAATTTTCGGGGAGGGGAGAAACACTGAAGCTTTCTTT.

The chain uses TRBV11-2 and TRBJ2-5; 10 nucleotides line up with TRBD1. CDR3 length equals 17 residues. V lost 5 bases and J lost 2; bases outside the gene matches: 11. Germline-derived CDR1 and CDR2 are SGHAT and FQNNGV. DNA of the CDR3: TGTGCCAGCAGCAAGACAGGGGGCGCAGGGGGACAAGAGACCCAGTACTTC. Protein sequence: CASSKTGGAGGQETQYF. Looking up the rest from reference TRBV11-2 and TRBJ2-5 gives the full variable domain: EAGVAQSPRYKIIEKRQSVAFWCNPISGHATLYWYQQILGQGPKLLIQFQNNGVVDDSQLPKDRFSAERLKGVDSTLKIQPAKLEDSAVYLCASSKTGGAGGQETQYFGPGTRLLVL.

The chain links TRBV5-1 to TRBJ2-5, with 7 bases that match TRBD1. After removal of 0 bases from V and 1 base from J, the junction contained 3 bases not matched to a gene. This CDR3 has 15 residues. Per the germline V gene, CDR1 is SGHRS and CDR2 is YFSETQ. The CDR3 reads CASSLVGQSQETQYF. CDR3 DNA sequence: TGCGCCAGCAGCTTGGTGGGACAGAGCCAAGAGACCCAGTACTTC.

The V and J genes are TRBV5-8 and TRBJ1-4, with 7 nucleotides matching TRBD1. With V trimmed by 0 bases and J by 6 bases, 5 bases remained unmatched. CDR1 is SGHTS, CDR2 YDEGEE, per germline. The CDR3 consists of 15 residues. The CDR3 sequence is CASSLGTGAYEKLFF. As DNA, the CDR3 is TGTGCCAGCAGCTTGGGAACAGGGGCTTATGAAAAACTGTTTTTT.

The gene calls are TRBV1 and TRBJ2-2. TRBV1 counts as a pseudogene. The CDR3 extends over 15 amino acids. Here the CDR3 reads CTSSHPGPRSGELFF. In nucleotides, the CDR3 is TGCACCAGCAGCCACCCGGGCCCACGATCCGGGGAGCTGTTTTTT.

The chain has TRBV27 and TRBJ1-2; 8 bases are a match to TRBD1. Germline CDR1 is MNHEY and CDR2 is SMNVEV (reference sequence). This CDR3 is 13 amino acids long. V lost 6 bases and J lost 7; bases outside the gene matches: 7. CDR3 residues: CASRTGGEGGYTF. As DNA, the CDR3 is TGTGCCAGCAGAACAGGGGGTGAGGGTGGCTACACCTTC.

In DNA, the CDR3 is TGTGCCACCATGGACGTACTCGAGTCCTATGGCTACACCTTC. Amino acid sequence: CATMDVLESYGYTF. The chain combines TRBV6-5 with TRBJ1-2; no clear D gene. With 10 bases removed from V and 4 bases from J, the gap between germline ends came to 19 bases. CDR1 and CDR2 (germline): MNHEY, SVGAGI. The CDR3 is 14 amino acids.